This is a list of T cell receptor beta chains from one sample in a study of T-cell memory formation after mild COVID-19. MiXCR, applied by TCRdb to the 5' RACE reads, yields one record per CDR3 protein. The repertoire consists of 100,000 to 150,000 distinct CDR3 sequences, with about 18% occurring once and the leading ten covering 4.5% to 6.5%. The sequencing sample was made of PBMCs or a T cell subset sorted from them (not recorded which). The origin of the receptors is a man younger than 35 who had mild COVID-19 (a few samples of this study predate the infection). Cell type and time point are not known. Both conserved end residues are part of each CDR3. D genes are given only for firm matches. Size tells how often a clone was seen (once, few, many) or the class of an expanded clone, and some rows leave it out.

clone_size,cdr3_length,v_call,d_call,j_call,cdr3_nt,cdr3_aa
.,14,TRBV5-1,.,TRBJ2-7,TGCGCCAGCAGCTTGGGTCCGGGCTCCTACGAGCAGTACTTC,CASSLGPGSYEQYF
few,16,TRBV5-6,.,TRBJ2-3,TGTGCCAGCAGCTTGGTCCCAGGGTATATCACAGATACGCAGTATTTT,CASSLVPGYITDTQYF
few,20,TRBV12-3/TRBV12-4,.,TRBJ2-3,TGTGCCAGCAGTTTCTCCCGGGTGGCGGGCGGAATTTCTAGCACAGATACGCAGTATTTT,CASSFSRVAGGISSTDTQYF
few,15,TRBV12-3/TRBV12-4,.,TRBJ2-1,TGTGCCAGCAGTTTTAAACAGGGGGGGAACAATGAGCAGTTCTTC,CASSFKQGGNNEQFF
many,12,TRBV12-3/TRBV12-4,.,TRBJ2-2,TGTGCCAGCAGACCTTACACCGGGGAGCTGTTTTTT,CASRPYTGELFF
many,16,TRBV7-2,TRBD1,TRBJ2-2,TGTGCCAGCAGCCTAGGACAGGGGGGCCGGACCGGGGAGCTGTTTTTT,CASSLGQGGRTGELFF
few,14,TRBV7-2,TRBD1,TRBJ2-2,TGTGCCAGCAGCTACGTACAGGGGGCCGGGGAGCTGTTTTTT,CASSYVQGAGELFF
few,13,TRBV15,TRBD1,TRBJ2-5,TGTGCCACCAGGACAGGGTTGCAAGAGACCCAGTACTTC,CATRTGLQETQYF
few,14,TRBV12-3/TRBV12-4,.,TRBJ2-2,TGTGCCAGCAGTTTAATGAGATCCTCGGGGGAGCTGTTTTTT,CASSLMRSSGELFF
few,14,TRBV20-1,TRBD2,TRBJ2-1,TGCAGTGCTGCTCTAGCGGTTTTCTACAATGAGCAGTTCTTC,CSAALAVFYNEQFF
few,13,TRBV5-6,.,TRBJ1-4,TGTGCCAGCAGCTCCGGACAGAGAGAAAAACTGTTTTTT,CASSSGQREKLFF
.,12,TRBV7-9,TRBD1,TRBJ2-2,TGTGTTCGACAGGGGGCGAACGGGGAGCTGTTTTTT,CVRQGANGELFF
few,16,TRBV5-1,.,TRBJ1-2,TGCGCCAGCAGCGGAGGGCAGGACCTCTCAAACTATGGCTACACCTTC,CASSGGQDLSNYGYTF
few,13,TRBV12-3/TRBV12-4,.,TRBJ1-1,TGTGCCAGCAGTTTAAACGGCAACACTGAAGCTTTCTTT,CASSLNGNTEAFF
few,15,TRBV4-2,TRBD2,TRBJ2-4,TGTGCCAGCAGCTCAGCGGGGGGTTACAAAAACATTCAGTACTTC,CASSSAGGYKNIQYF
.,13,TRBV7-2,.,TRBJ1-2,TGTGCCAGCAGCGCGGACGGATTCTATGGCTACACCTTC,CASSADGFYGYTF
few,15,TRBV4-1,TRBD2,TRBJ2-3,TGCGCCAGCAGCGAAAGGGGACTAGGCACAGATACGCAGTATTTT,CASSERGLGTDTQYF
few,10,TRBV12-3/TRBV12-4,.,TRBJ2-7,TGTGCCACCCCGGGTGGGGAGCAGTACTTC,CATPGGEQYF
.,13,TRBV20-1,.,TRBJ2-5,TGCAGTGCTTCCAGGGGAATCCAAGAGACCCAGTACTTC,CSASRGIQETQYF
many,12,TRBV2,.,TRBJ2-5,TGTGCCAACCGGGACAACCAAGAGACCCAGTACTTC,CANRDNQETQYF
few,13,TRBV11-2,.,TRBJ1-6,TGTGCCAGCAGCTACGCGGGGGGTTCACCCCTCCACTTT,CASSYAGGSPLHF
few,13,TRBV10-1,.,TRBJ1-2,TGCGCCAGCAGCGCTACAGGGTCAAGGGGCTACACCTTC,CASSATGSRGYTF
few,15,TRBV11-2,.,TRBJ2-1,TGTGCCAGCAGCTTAGTTCGGGGGACCCGTAATGAGCAGTTCTTC,CASSLVRGTRNEQFF
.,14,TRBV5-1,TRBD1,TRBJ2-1,TGCGACAGCAGCTTGTGGGACAGGGAGGTTGAGCAGTTCTTC,CDSSLWDREVEQFF
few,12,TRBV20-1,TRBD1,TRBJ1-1,TGCAGTGCTACTGACAGGGGCACTGAAGCTTTCTTT,CSATDRGTEAFF
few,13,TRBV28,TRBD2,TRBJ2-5,TGTGCCAGCAGTTTAATTCCCGGACTAGCCCTAGACTTC,CASSLIPGLALDF
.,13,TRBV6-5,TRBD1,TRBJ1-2,TGTGCCAGCAGTCCAGGGGGGGTCTATGGCTACACCTTC,CASSPGGVYGYTF
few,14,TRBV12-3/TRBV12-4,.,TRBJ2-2,TGTGCCAGCAGGTCATCACAGAACACCGGGGAGCTGTTTTTT,CASRSSQNTGELFF
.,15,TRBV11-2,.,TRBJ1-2,TGTGCCAGCAGCAACAGGAGGTCCGGCAGTTATGGCTACACCTTC,CASSNRRSGSYGYTF
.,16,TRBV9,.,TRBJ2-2,TGTGCCAGCAGCCCCAGACAGAAACCGAACACCGGGGAGCTGTTTTTT,CASSPRQKPNTGELFF
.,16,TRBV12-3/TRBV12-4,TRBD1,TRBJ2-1,TGTGCCAGCAGTCCCGGACAGGGGGGCTCCTACAATGAGCAGTTCTTC,CASSPGQGGSYNEQFF
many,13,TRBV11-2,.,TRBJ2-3,TGTGCCAGCAGCTTCCCCGGCGGGGATACGCAGTATTTT,CASSFPGGDTQYF